Each of the 8 T cell receptor beta chains below was sequenced from the same sample in a study of blood T cells in healthy people across ages (dated by TCRdb to about 2015). The method was 5' RACE. These reads were obtained on an Illumina HiSeq 2500. A second PCR of roughly 6 to 11 cycles was run with a J-beta primer mix and a sample-barcoded 5' primer. TCRdb handled the public reads itself, with Q25 trimming in fastp and clone calling in MiXCR, and kept productive beta chains. Under each unique CDR3 protein, matching rows form one entry showing the most common genes and DNA. This sample comprises 700,000 or so distinct CDR3 sequences, 40% to 45% of them detected only once. Of the sample, 25% to 35% falls within the top ten clones. Sequencing was carried out using blood. The receptor source for this set is an elderly man in good health.

The chain couples TRBV5-1 to TRBJ2-7; 8 bases line up with TRBD1. Looked up from germline, CDR1 is SGHRS and CDR2 is YFSETQ. J gave up 2 bases and V 2 bases, and 6 bases lay outside the gene matches. The CDR3 is 15 residues long. The CDR3 protein is CASSLMGQATYEQYF. For the CDR3, the DNA is TGCGCCAGCAGCTTAATGGGACAGGCAACCTACGAGCAGTACTTC.

This clonotype was seen once. The junction does not match germline at one end; this may be a read error. This chain links TRBV5-6 with TRBJ2-1; D ambiguous. CDR1 and CDR2 from the germline V gene are SGHDT and YYEEEE. The CDR3 is made up of 15 amino acids. The CDR3 reads CASRLGQLSYNEQFF. The CDR3 DNA sequence: TGTGCCAGCAGATTGGGCCAGTTGTCGTACAATGAGCAGTTCTTC.

The chain carries TRBV2 and TRBJ1-1; TRBD1 is a possible D gene (6 bases). Germline lookup yields CDR1 SNHLY and CDR2 FYNNEI. V was shortened by 8 bases and J by 2 bases, with 18 bases between the two germline ends. The CDR3 runs 15 residues. CDR3 DNA: TGTGCCAGCGCTGGCTTGGGGGCCAGCAACACTGAAGCTTTCTTT. It specifies CASAGLGASNTEAFF.

The V and J genes are TRBV9 and TRBJ2-3; 8 positions match TRBD1. This CDR3 region has 18 residues. Germline values: CDR1 SGDLS, CDR2 YYNGEE. J lost 0 bases, V lost 3 bases, and 12 bases had no gene match. The CDR3 nucleotides read TGTGCCAGCAGCGGCGGGACAGGCGTCAACCCTAGCACAGATACGCAGTATTTT. Residues: CASSGGTGVNPSTDTQYF.

This chain joins TRBV28 and TRBJ2-1; TRBD2 matches 9 bases. The tail of the sequence fits TRBJ2-7 better, so the J call may be wrong. The CDR3 is 15 residues long. Germline CDR1 and CDR2: MDHEN and SYDVKM. The CDR3 is CASSLFTSGHNEQYF. CDR3 sequence (DNA): TGTGCCAGCAGTTTATTCACTAGCGGGCACAATGAGCAGTACTTC.

This chain links TRBV4-3 with TRBJ2-1; possible D gene TRBD1, 8 bases. V was trimmed by 3 bases and J by 3 bases, leaving 18 bases between them. Germline loops: CDR1 LGHNA, CDR2 YSLEER. This CDR3 comprises 17 residues. The CDR3 reads CASSHQGAGDIYNEQFF. The CDR3 nucleotides are TGCGCCAGCAGCCATCAGGGGGCGGGGGATATCTACAATGAGCAGTTCTTC.

With respect to this clonotype: A much larger clone is a single base away; this may be a read error. The V and J genes are TRBV7-9 and TRBJ2-4; a weak D match, TRBD2 (5 bases). The closer fit of TRBJ2-5 to the DNA end suggests the J call may be wrong. CDR1 is SEHNR and CDR2 is FQNEAQ in the germline V gene (reference sequence). The CDR3 is made up of 15 amino acids. CDR3 in amino acids: CASGLAASPQETQYF. In DNA, the CDR3 is TGTGCCAGCGGCTTAGCCGCTAGCCCCCAGGAGACCCAGTACTTC.

The sample holds many counts of this clonotype. This chain uses TRBV20-1 with TRBJ2-7, with D possibly matching TRBD2 (6 bases). This CDR3 has 14 amino acids. V lost 5 bases, J lost 2 bases, and 16 bases lay in between. Germline values: CDR1 DFQATT, CDR2 SNEGSKA (reference sequence). CDR3 residues: CSALRDFYAYEQYF. In DNA, the CDR3 is TGCAGTGCTCTACGGGACTTCTACGCCTACGAGCAGTACTTC.